This T cell receptor (beta chain) was observed in a study of blood T cell repertoires in COVID-19. The CDR3 sequence is 12 residues long. The ends were cut back, 3 bases at V and 1 base at J, with 3 bases in the middle. Per germline, CDR1 SNHLY and CDR2 FYNNEI. The Seattle site enrolled patients during active infection and followed them longitudinally. Measured with immunoSEQ multiplex PCR; TCRdb has only the in-frame clones, and not every one. This table holds about 170,000 clones, roughly 86% found once. The sequenced sample was peripheral blood. The receptor comes from a woman aged 80 or over with COVID-19, enrolled during active disease. This chain joins TRBV2 and TRBJ1-2; D is ambiguous. CDR3 in DNA: TGTGCCAGCAGTGACAGTAACTATGGCTACACCTTC. It specifies CASSDSNYGYTF. Full variable domain (rest looked up from reference TRBV2 and TRBJ1-2): EPEVTQTPSHQVTQMGQEVILRCVPISNHLYFYWYRQILGQKVEFLVSFYNNEISEKSEIFDDQFSVERPDGSNFTLKIRSTKLEDSAMYFCASSDSNYGYTFGSGTRLTVV.